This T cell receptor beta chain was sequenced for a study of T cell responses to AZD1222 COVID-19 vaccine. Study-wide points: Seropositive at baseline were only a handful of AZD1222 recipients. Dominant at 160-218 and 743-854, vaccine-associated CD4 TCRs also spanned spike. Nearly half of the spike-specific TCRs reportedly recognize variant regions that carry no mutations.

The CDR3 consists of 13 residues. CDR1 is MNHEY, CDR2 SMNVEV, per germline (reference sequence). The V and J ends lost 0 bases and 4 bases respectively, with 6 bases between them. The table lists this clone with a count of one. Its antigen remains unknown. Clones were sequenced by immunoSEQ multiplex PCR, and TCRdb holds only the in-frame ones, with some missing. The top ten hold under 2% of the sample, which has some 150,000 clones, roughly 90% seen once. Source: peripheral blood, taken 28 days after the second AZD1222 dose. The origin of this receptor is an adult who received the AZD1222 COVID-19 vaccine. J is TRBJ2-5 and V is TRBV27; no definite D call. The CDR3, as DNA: TGTGCCAGCAGTTTATCACATGGAGAGACCCAGTACTTC. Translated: CASSLSHGETQYF.